These 5 T cell receptor beta chains came from one sample sequenced in a study of blood T cell repertoires in COVID-19. TCRdb keeps only in-frame clones here, not all; method: immunoSEQ multiplex PCR. Of tens of thousands of clones detected, more than 75% appear once; the ten largest clones hold about 16%. Sequencing was done on a sample of peripheral blood. The origin of the receptors is a man in his sixties with active or convalescent COVID-19.

V gene TRBV6-1 combines with J gene TRBJ2-1; 7 bases agree with TRBD1. Germline V lookup: CDR1 MNHNS, CDR2 SASEGT. There are 15 residues in the CDR3. The J segment lost 4 bases and the V segment lost 2 bases, leaving 5 bases of the junction unmatched. CDR3 in amino acids: CASSESRQGYNEQFF. CDR3 nucleotide sequence: TGTGCCAGCAGTGAATCGAGACAGGGATACAATGAGCAGTTCTTC.

The chain combines TRBV7-5 with TRBJ2-1; the listed D gene, TRBD2, was not tested against the DNA. TRBV7-5 counts as a pseudogene. The length of the CDR3 is 18 residues. The CDR3 sequence: CVRSREIGCLALYNEQFF. The CDR3 region has the DNA TGTGTCAGAAGCAGAGAGATCGGATGTCTAGCCCTCTACAATGAGCAGTTCTTC.

V and J are TRBV2 and TRBJ1-2, with D possibly TRBD1 on 6 matching bases. Trimming stripped 8 bases from V and 7 bases from J, with 20 bases between. The CDR3 has 14 amino acids. Germline V gene data show CDR1 as SNHLY and CDR2 as FYNNEI. The CDR3 sequence is CASLPTGGSFGYTF. The DNA for the CDR3 is TGTGCCAGCCTTCCGACAGGTGGATCGTTTGGCTACACCTTC. Supplemented by reference TRBV2 and TRBJ1-2, the full variable domain reads EPEVTQTPSHQVTQMGQEVILRCVPISNHLYFYWYRQILGQKVEFLVSFYNNEISEKSEIFDDQFSVERPDGSNFTLKIRSTKLEDSAMYFCASLPTGGSFGYTFGSGTRLTVV.

This sequence joins TRBV6-5 and TRBJ2-3; maybe TRBD2 (5 bases). The CDR3 consists of 16 residues. Trimming removed 2 bases at V and 0 bases at J, with 12 bases between. Germline V gene lookup returns CDR1 MNHEY and CDR2 SVGAGI. The CDR3 nucleotides read TGTGCCAGCAGTTACGGGAGCGGACCTAGCACAGATACGCAGTATTTT. Translated, it gives CASSYGSGPSTDTQYF.

The CDR3, as DNA: TGTGCCAGCAGCTCCGCCTACGAGCAGTACTTC. It is translated as CASSSAYEQYF. This chain links TRBV7-9 with TRBJ2-7; unclear D gene. This CDR3 comprises 11 residues. The V and J ends lost 4 bases and 2 bases respectively, with 3 bases between them. Looked up from germline, CDR1 is SEHNR and CDR2 is FQNEAQ (reference sequence).